The sequence of this T cell receptor (beta chain) was determined in a study of blood T cell repertoires in COVID-19. Study information: Nucleic acid was either cDNA or gDNA, and it came from T cells, B-cell-depleted T cells, or PBMCs.

This CDR3 spans 15 amino acids. Germline V CDR1 and CDR2: LNHDA, SQIVND (reference sequence). V dropped 8 bases and J dropped 4; count of bases not matched to a gene: 9. In the authors' workflow: Reference gene primer amplification in the assay estimated nucleated cell counts. Assay used: immunoSEQ multiplex PCR; TCRdb lists only in-frame clones, some missing. The D gene and trimming were derived from the DNA, and the V and J assignments and clone size from that table. The sample shows about 55,000 clones, approximately 82% of them seen only once. The chain is built from TRBV19 and TRBJ2-3, with 10 bases aligning to TRBD2. Material for sequencing was peripheral blood. This clonotype originated in a human donor in a cohort sampled during active or convalescent COVID-19. The DNA for the CDR3 is TGTGCCAGTCACGTCAGCGGGGGGGCCGCAGATACGCAGTATTTT. It specifies CASHVSGGAADTQYF.